The next 30 T cell receptor beta chains were all read from a single sample in a study of blood T cell repertoires in COVID-19. Some clones are missing from TCRdb's copy, which holds only in-frame ones; the method was immunoSEQ multiplex PCR. The table has around 400,000 clones, roughly 84% seen once. The sequenced material came from PBMCs or T cells enriched from blood (not recorded which). The origin of the receptors is a woman aged 18-30 years who had been exposed to COVID-19.

The table lists this clone with a count of one. CDR3 DNA: TGTGCCAGCAGCTTCTGGGGGGGTGAGACCCAGTACTTC. Translation gives CASSFWGGETQYF. The V gene is TRBV7-2, the J gene TRBJ2-5; TRBD2 matches at 7 bases. V shed 3 bases, J shed 5 bases, and the junction held 3 bases outside the gene matches. The length of the CDR3 is 13 residues. The V gene's germline CDR1 is SGHTA and CDR2 FQGNSA.

This chain uses TRBV9 with TRBJ1-2; 7 bases are a match to TRBD1. The trim removed 3 bases at V and 6 bases at J, leaving 5 bases unmatched. Germline V gene lookup returns CDR1 SGDLS and CDR2 YYNGEE. The CDR3 has 13 amino acids. The CDR3 region is CASSAQTGHGYTF. CDR3 sequence (DNA): TGTGCCAGCAGCGCCCAGACAGGGCATGGCTACACCTTC.

The DNA for the CDR3 is TGTGCCAGCAGTTTAGGCAGGATGCCAGGGGCTTTCTTT. Translation: CASSLGRMPGAFF. This chain uses TRBV12-3 or TRBV12-4 with TRBJ1-1, with a possible D match to TRBD1 (5 bases). CDR3 size: 13 residues. Trimming shortened V by 1 base and J by 11 bases, and 14 bases separated the two germline ends.

The chain joins TRBV28 to TRBJ2-2; 12 nucleotides agree with TRBD2. The V gene's germline CDR1 is MDHEN and CDR2 SYDVKM. V was clipped by 2 bases and J by 1 base; unmatched bases: 5. This CDR3 comprises 18 residues. The CDR3 protein is CASSLRSSGGVNTGELFF. In DNA form, the CDR3 reads TGTGCCAGCAGTTTACGGTCTAGCGGGGGGGTGAACACCGGGGAGCTGTTTTTT.

The gene calls are TRBV6-4 and TRBJ2-7; 10 bases match TRBD1. The CDR3 spans 14 residues. Germline values: CDR1 MRHNA, CDR2 SNTAGT. The J segment lost 5 bases and the V segment lost 6 bases, leaving 7 bases of the junction unmatched. The CDR3 DNA follows: TGTGCCAGCAGCAGGACCGGGACAGGGGACGAGCAGTACTTC. Its translation is CASSRTGTGDEQYF.

V usage is TRBV27 and J usage is TRBJ1-5; TRBD1 matches at 7 bases. Trimming took 6 bases from V and 2 from J; bases not matched to a gene: 7. The CDR3 is 15 amino acids. Germline lookup yields CDR1 MNHEY and CDR2 SMNVEV (reference sequence). The CDR3 protein is CASRWTGFGNQPQHF. The CDR3 DNA reads as TGTGCCAGCAGATGGACAGGCTTCGGCAATCAGCCCCAGCATTTT.

The V gene is TRBV2, the J gene TRBJ2-2; D is perhaps TRBD2 (5 bases). Germline V gene sequence: CDR1 SNHLY, CDR2 FYNNEI. The CDR3 contains 19 residues. V was trimmed by 2 bases and J by 5 bases, leaving 24 bases between them. The CDR3 DNA follows: TGTGCCAGCAGTGAAATATGGGCGGGTGATTGGGCTGGAACCGGGGAGCTGTTTTTT. Encoded protein: CASSEIWAGDWAGTGELFF. Drawing the rest from reference TRBV2 and TRBJ2-2, the complete variable domain is EPEVTQTPSHQVTQMGQEVILRCVPISNHLYFYWYRQILGQKVEFLVSFYNNEISEKSEIFDDQFSVERPDGSNFTLKIRSTKLEDSAMYFCASSEIWAGDWAGTGELFFGEGSRLTVL.

The DNA for the CDR3 is TGTGCCAGCAGTACTACAGGGTCCCAGTACTTC. Amino acids: CASSTTGSQYF. This chain connects TRBV28 to TRBJ2-7; D might be TRBD1 (6 bases). The CDR3 length is 11 residues. Trimming took off 5 bases at V and 10 bases at J, with 12 bases between the two ends. From germline, CDR1 is MDHEN and CDR2 SYDVKM.

V gene TRBV10-3 combines with J gene TRBJ2-7; TRBD1 aligns across 8 bases. The J segment lost 0 bases and the V segment lost 6 bases, leaving 7 bases of the junction unmatched. CDR1 is ENHRY, CDR2 SYGVKD, per germline. The CDR3 is 15 residues long. This CDR3 reads CAIRGRDRSSYEQYF. CDR3 nucleotide sequence: TGTGCCATCAGGGGACGGGACAGGAGCTCCTACGAGCAGTACTTC.

The rearrangement uses TRBV18 and TRBJ1-2; the D gene is possibly TRBD1 (6 bases). Per germline, CDR1 KGHSH and CDR2 LQKENI. The CDR3 loop spans 15 amino acids. Trimming took 3 bases from V and 4 from J, leaving 15 bases between them. The CDR3: CASSPAQGPGYGYTF. The CDR3, as DNA: TGTGCCAGCTCACCCGCGCAGGGGCCGGGCTATGGCTACACCTTC.

The chain joins TRBV4-2 to TRBJ1-2, with 9 bases identical to TRBD1. Germline values: CDR1 LGHNA, CDR2 YNFKEQ. The CDR3 has 18 residues. V lost 0 bases to trimming and J lost 2 bases; unmatched junction nucleotides: 10. CDR3 amino acids: CASSQDGDRVINNYGYTF. Written as DNA, the CDR3 is TGTGCCAGCAGCCAAGACGGGGACAGGGTGATTAACAACTATGGCTACACCTTC.

V usage is TRBV29-1 and J usage is TRBJ2-5, with 12 bases fitting TRBD2. CDR1 SQVTM and CDR2 ANQGSEA come from the germline V gene. The CDR3 totals 15 residues. With V trimmed by 3 bases and J by 5 bases, 7 bases remained unmatched. The CDR3 bases are TGCAGCGTTGAGACTAGCGGGGGCCGGGGGGAGACCCAGTACTTC. Its protein product is CSVETSGGRGETQYF.

The chain has TRBV9 and TRBJ2-6; D call uncertain. The CDR3 spans 15 residues. The germline CDR1 and CDR2 sequences are SGDLS and YYNGEE. Trimming cost V 0 bases and J 0 bases, with 4 bases left between them. The chain's CDR3 is CASSVVSSGANVLTF. Written as DNA, the CDR3 is TGTGCCAGCAGCGTAGTCAGCTCTGGGGCCAACGTCCTGACTTTC.

The V and J genes are TRBV28 and TRBJ1-3; D is unclear. Between the trimmed V and J ends, which lost 5 bases and 1 base, there was a span of 9 bases. There are 14 residues in the CDR3. CDR1 is MDHEN, CDR2 SYDVKM, per germline. CDR3 nucleotides: TGTGCCAGCAGTCCGCCGGTATCTGGAAACACCATATATTTT. It encodes CASSPPVSGNTIYF.

This chain links TRBV6-5 with TRBJ2-5, with 11 bases matching TRBD2. The CDR3 extends over 15 amino acids. Germline V gene lookup returns CDR1 MNHEY and CDR2 SVGAGI. The V gene end was trimmed by 5 bases and the J gene end by 0 bases; junction bases not matched to a gene: 2. In DNA, the CDR3 is TGTGCCAGCAGTCCTAGCGGGGGGTACCAAGAGACCCAGTACTTC. As protein: CASSPSGGYQETQYF.

In nucleotides, the CDR3 is TGTGCCAGTAGTATATCCGGGGTCGGCTACGAGCAGTACTTC. Amino acids: CASSISGVGYEQYF. V usage is TRBV19 and J usage is TRBJ2-7, with a tentative D call TRBD2 (5 bases). Trimming shortened V by 2 bases and J by 3 bases, and 11 bases separated the two germline ends. Germline V lookup: CDR1 LNHDA, CDR2 SQIVND (reference sequence). The CDR3 runs to 14 residues.

This chain uses TRBV30 with TRBJ2-7, with D maybe TRBD2 (6 bases). With 6 bases removed from V and 4 bases from J, the gap between germline ends came to 16 bases. The CDR3 is 13 amino acids. CDR1 is GTSNPN and CDR2 is SVGIG in the germline V gene (reference sequence). The DNA for the CDR3 is TGTGCCTGCAACTATCGGAGGGAGTACGAGCAGTACTTC. As protein: CACNYRREYEQYF.

The rearrangement uses TRBV29-1 and TRBJ2-1; weak D call: TRBD1 (6 bases). This CDR3 is built from 14 residues. V was shortened by 5 bases and J by 0 bases, with 11 bases between the two germline ends. The germline V gene has CDR1 SQVTM and CDR2 ANQGSEA. The CDR3 sequence is CSVSRGGSYNEQFF. CDR3 sequence (DNA): TGCAGCGTTAGCAGGGGCGGCTCCTACAATGAGCAGTTCTTC.

This clone has a single count. The chain employs TRBV9 and TRBJ1-3; D call uncertain. The CDR3 consists of 13 residues. The germline CDR1 and CDR2 sequences are SGDLS and YYNGEE. Trimming shortened V by 2 bases and J by 6 bases, and 9 bases separated the two germline ends. The chain's CDR3 is CASSVDILNTIYF. CDR3 coding DNA: TGTGCCAGCAGCGTCGACATTCTAAACACCATATATTTT.

The CDR3 DNA reads as TGCGCCAGCAGCCAAGATACCCACAGGGATTACTATGGCTACACCTTC. This gives the protein CASSQDTHRDYYGYTF. J is TRBJ1-2 and V is TRBV4-3; a possible D gene is TRBD1 (6 bases). Germline V gene lookup returns CDR1 LGHNA and CDR2 YSLEER. The CDR3 sequence is 16 residues long. Trimming shortened V by 0 bases and J by 3 bases, and 14 bases separated the two germline ends.

The V and J genes are TRBV28 and TRBJ1-6; a weak D match, TRBD1 (5 bases). Germline CDR1 reads MDHEN; CDR2 reads SYDVKM. Between the trimmed V and J ends, which lost 6 bases and 14 bases, there was a span of 14 bases. This CDR3 has 12 residues. The CDR3 DNA is TGTGCCAGCAGACCCCAGGGTGGGGCCCTCCACTTT. This encodes CASRPQGGALHF.

In nucleotides, the CDR3 is TGTGCCAGCAGTTTACCAAGTCCTAGCGGCGAGCAGTACTTC. Protein product: CASSLPSPSGEQYF. The chain joins TRBV28 to TRBJ2-7; 7 bases agree with TRBD2. This CDR3 is 14 amino acids long. CDR1 and CDR2 from the germline V gene are MDHEN and SYDVKM. J was trimmed by 6 bases and V by 2 bases; bases with no gene match: 7.

This chain connects TRBV28 to TRBJ2-3, with a tentative D call TRBD2 (6 bases). V was clipped by 8 bases and J by 7 bases, with 7 bases between them. Germline CDR1 reads MDHEN; CDR2 reads SYDVKM. The CDR3 is 10 residues long. The CDR3 region is CASGGYTQYF. The CDR3 DNA reads as TGTGCCAGCGGAGGGTATACGCAGTATTTT.

This clone was seen a single time. V usage is TRBV7-9 and J usage is TRBJ2-2; a weak D match, TRBD1 (6 bases). This CDR3 contains 15 residues. Trimming cost V 7 bases and J 7 bases, with 19 bases left between them. Germline CDR1 and CDR2: SEHNR and FQNEAQ (reference sequence). In nucleotides, the CDR3 is TGTGCCAGCACCAACCCCTACAGGGATGGCGGGGAGCTGTTTTTT. It yields the protein CASTNPYRDGGELFF.

The V call is TRBV30, the J call TRBJ2-1; 8 bases match TRBD2. Germline loops: CDR1 GTSNPN, CDR2 SVGIG (reference sequence). Trimming at V came to 2 bases and at J to 6 bases, leaving 6 bases not matched to a gene. The CDR3 has 14 amino acids. CDR3 sequence: CAWSPGTRSNEQFF. The CDR3 DNA reads TGTGCCTGGAGTCCTGGGACTAGAAGCAATGAGCAGTTCTTC.

The chain carries TRBV9 and TRBJ2-7; D is possibly TRBD1 (6 bases). The CDR3 sequence is 13 residues long. The V end lost 0 bases, the J end lost 5 bases, and 9 bases lay between the germline ends. Germline V gene sequence: CDR1 SGDLS, CDR2 YYNGEE. The DNA for the CDR3 is TGTGCCAGCAGCGTAGGAGGGGGTGACGAGCAGTACTTC. This encodes CASSVGGGDEQYF.

The rearrangement uses TRBV11-2 and TRBJ1-2; tentatively, D is TRBD1 (6 bases). Trimming left V 4 bases short and J 2 bases short, with 8 bases between. The CDR3 sequence is 13 residues long. Germline V lookup: CDR1 SGHAT, CDR2 FQNNGV. DNA of the CDR3: TGTGCCAGCAGCTCTCAGGGGAACTATGGCTACACCTTC. Translated, it gives CASSSQGNYGYTF.

The rearrangement joins TRBV24-1 to TRBJ2-1, with 10 bases matching TRBD2. The CDR3 is made up of 16 amino acids. Germline V gene lookup returns CDR1 KGHDR and CDR2 SFDVKD. Trimming cost V 9 bases and J 4 bases; bases outside gene matches: 11. CDR3 coding DNA: TGTGCCACCGAGGCGAGCGGGGGGGCCGTGTACAATGAGCAGTTCTTC. It encodes CATEASGGAVYNEQFF.

The V and J genes are TRBV10-3 and TRBJ1-3; 7 bases match TRBD1. The CDR3 runs to 14 residues. The germline CDR1 and CDR2 sequences are ENHRY and SYGVKD. Germline trimming cut 6 bases from V and 0 bases from J; bases unmatched to any gene: 2. The CDR3 DNA is TGTGCCATCAGCGGGGACAGCTCTGGAAACACCATATATTTT. Its protein product is CAISGDSSGNTIYF.

The chain carries TRBV4-2 and TRBJ2-5; 9 nucleotides line up with TRBD2. Germline-derived CDR1 and CDR2 are LGHNA and YNFKEQ. V trimming: 5 bases; J trimming: 2 bases; junction bases outside the gene matches: 6. The CDR3 consists of 15 residues. CDR3 in DNA: TGTGCCAGCAGCTTACAGACTAGCGGTCAAGAGACCCAGTACTTC. This translates into CASSLQTSGQETQYF.